This TCR beta chain was identified in a study of cytomegalovirus exposure and HLA in healthy donors. The wider study: In an earlier analysis, 90 million to 130 million unique TCR beta sequences were found from some 200 million T cells. Study findings and constraints: CMV serostatus was the only recorded immune exposure for donors. Productive status was seen about 87% or about 30% of the time for most TCR beta V segments in an earlier analysis.

13 Jbeta primers and 60 Vbeta primers were used for the PCR. The protocol was immunoSEQ multiplex PCR, while the TCRdb copy is restricted to in-frame clones and leaves out a portion. Found here are over 150,000 clones, around 80% of them singletons; the top ten hold 1.5% to 2%. Germline CDR1 ENHRY, CDR2 SYGVKD. Trimming shortened V by 4 bases and J by 5 bases, and 15 bases separated the two germline ends. This CDR3 is built from 15 residues. A word on this clone: The target antigen is unknown.

Nobody recorded the CMV serostatus of this donor. The sample consisted of PBMCs. The chain carries TRBV10-3 and TRBJ1-5; the D is unclear. The clonotype was recovered from a human donor in good health. This chain's CDR3 is CAISAAEARDQPQHF. CDR3 DNA: TGTGCCATCAGTGCTGCGGAGGCCCGCGATCAGCCCCAGCATTTT.